What follows are 24 T cell receptor beta chains derived from one specimen sequenced in a study of blood T cell repertoires in COVID-19. The repertoire was sequenced with immunoSEQ multiplex PCR; TCRdb's copy has only in-frame clones and lacks some. The top ten hold approximately 4% of the sample, which has around 220,000 clones, 79% seen once. The source material was peripheral blood. These receptors all stem from a woman aged 35 to 49 with active or convalescent COVID-19.

The chain is built from TRBV7-2 and TRBJ1-2; D perhaps matches TRBD1 (6 bases). Between the trimmed V and J ends, which lost 6 bases and 8 bases, there was a span of 16 bases. The CDR3 has 13 amino acids. Per germline, CDR1 SGHTA and CDR2 FQGNSA. The CDR3 DNA reads TGTGCCAGCAGACCCGGACAGACTGGGGGCTACACCTTC. This gives the protein CASRPGQTGGYTF.

V is TRBV28 and J is TRBJ2-3; 8 nucleotides match TRBD2. V was pared by 8 bases and J by 4 bases, with 14 bases of the junction left unmatched. Germline CDR1 and CDR2: MDHEN and SYDVKM. The CDR3 runs 16 residues. This chain's CDR3 is CASGLSVSGGPDTQYF. Here the CDR3 DNA reads TGTGCCAGCGGGTTGTCGGTAAGCGGGGGCCCAGATACGCAGTATTTT.

The sample holds a few counts of this clone. This rearrangement joins TRBV6-1 to TRBJ1-2, with 7 bases that match TRBD1. The CDR3 covers 14 residues. CDR1 is MNHNS, CDR2 SASEGT, per germline. Trimming removed 2 bases from V and 4 bases from J; junction bases left unmatched: 4. CDR3 protein: CASSERTGGYGYTF. The DNA for the CDR3 is TGTGCCAGCAGTGAACGGACAGGCGGCTATGGCTACACCTTC.

J is TRBJ1-2 and V is TRBV18, with D perhaps matching TRBD1 (6 bases). Germline lookup yields CDR1 KGHSH and CDR2 LQKENI. Deletions cut 3 bases from V and 3 bases from J, with 8 bases between. The CDR3 is 13 residues long. This CDR3 reads CASSPSGDYGYTF. CDR3 in DNA: TGTGCCAGCTCACCGTCAGGGGACTATGGCTACACCTTC.

V is TRBV7-3 and J is TRBJ2-1; TRBD1 aligns across 12 bases. This CDR3 has 14 residues. With 5 bases clipped from V and 7 bases from J, the junction kept 3 bases outside the gene matches. CDR1 is SGHTA, CDR2 FQGTGA, per germline. The DNA for the CDR3 is TGTGCCAGCAGCCGGGACAGGGGGCTTAATGAGCAGTTCTTC. Translating gives CASSRDRGLNEQFF.

The chain joins TRBV5-4 to TRBJ2-3; possibly TRBD1 for D (6 bases). Germline loops: CDR1 SGHNT, CDR2 YYREEE (reference sequence). The CDR3 covers 15 residues. V lost 4 bases and J 2 bases, leaving 14 bases between the germline ends. CDR3 region: CASSKNRALTDTQYF. For the CDR3, the DNA is TGTGCCAGCAGCAAGAACAGGGCCCTCACAGATACGCAGTATTTT.

This rearrangement joins TRBV5-1 to TRBJ2-2, with a tentative D call TRBD1 (6 bases). The V end was cut by 6 bases, the J end by 5 bases, with 11 bases between. This CDR3 is 13 amino acids long. The germline V gene has CDR1 SGHRS and CDR2 YFSETQ. In DNA form, the CDR3 reads TGCGCCAGCACTACACAGGGAACCGGGGAGCTGTTTTTT. It translates to CASTTQGTGELFF.

This clone was seen only a few times. V is TRBV5-1 and J is TRBJ2-1, with D possibly TRBD1 on 5 matching bases. Between the trimmed V and J ends, which lost 0 bases and 3 bases, there was a span of 7 bases. Germline V gives CDR1 SGHRS, CDR2 YFSETQ. The CDR3 totals 14 residues. CDR3 amino acids: CASSLEGYYNEQFF. CDR3 nucleotide sequence: TGCGCCAGCAGCTTGGAGGGGTACTACAATGAGCAGTTCTTC.

This clone came up a few times. V gene TRBV28 combines with J gene TRBJ1-4, with 7 positions matching TRBD1. CDR3 length: 14 amino acids. Germline values: CDR1 MDHEN, CDR2 SYDVKM. J gave up 4 bases and V 10 bases, and 9 bases lay outside the gene matches. The CDR3 DNA is TGTGCCACCAGCGTACAGGGGAATAATGAAAAACTGTTTTTT. It translates to CATSVQGNNEKLFF.

V usage is TRBV19 and J usage is TRBJ2-3; 9 nucleotides match TRBD1. V lost 7 bases and J lost 9; bases outside the gene matches: 14. The CDR3 totals 15 residues. Germline V CDR1 and CDR2: LNHDA, SQIVND (reference sequence). The CDR3 sequence: CASTSSRRGTGTQYF. CDR3 bases: TGTGCCAGTACCTCCAGTCGGAGGGGGACAGGGACGCAGTATTTT.

V gene TRBV29-1 combines with J gene TRBJ2-2; tentative D call: TRBD2 (5 bases). The V and J ends lost 6 bases and 6 bases respectively, with 14 bases between them. This CDR3 is 13 amino acids long. Germline V gene sequence: CDR1 SQVTM, CDR2 ANQGSEA. CDR3 in amino acids: CSVPHGGPGELFF. CDR3 bases: TGCAGCGTCCCTCATGGAGGCCCCGGGGAGCTGTTTTTT.

The chain recombines TRBV3-1 (or the pseudogene TRBV3-2) with TRBJ1-6, with D uncertain. Germline V gene sequence: CDR1 LGHDT, CDR2 YNNKEL (reference sequence). Trimming left V 0 bases short and J 4 bases short, with 10 bases between. CDR3 length: 16 amino acids. In DNA form, the CDR3 reads TGTGCCAGCAGCCAAGATCCAAGACTGTATAATTCACCCCTCCACTTT. It yields the protein CASSQDPRLYNSPLHF.

This clone has more than one count but fewer than ten. The V gene is TRBV2, the J gene TRBJ2-3, with TRBD1 identical over 7 bases. Germline CDR1 reads SNHLY; CDR2 reads FYNNEI. The CDR3 consists of 14 residues. V trimming: 7 bases; J trimming: 4 bases; junction bases outside the gene matches: 8. The CDR3: CASTEPGGADTQYF. The CDR3, as DNA: TGTGCCAGCACCGAGCCAGGGGGAGCAGATACGCAGTATTTT.

This chain uses TRBV5-1 with TRBJ2-2, with TRBD2 as a possible D gene (6 bases). V lost 2 bases to trimming and J lost 5 bases, with 16 bases between them. This CDR3 is built from 16 residues. Germline assignment: CDR1 SGHRS and CDR2 YFSETQ. The CDR3 sequence: CASSFRAGRRTGELFF. The CDR3 coding sequence is TGCGCCAGCAGCTTCCGGGCGGGAAGGCGTACCGGGGAGCTGTTTTTT. Filled out from reference TRBV5-1 and TRBJ2-2, the complete variable domain reads KAGVTQTPRYLIKTRGQQVTLSCSPISGHRSVSWYQQTPGQGLQFLFEYFSETQRNKGNFPGRFSGRQFSNSRSEMNVSTLELGDSALYLCASSFRAGRRTGELFFGEGSRLTVL.

The V call is TRBV7-2, the J call TRBJ2-1; TRBD2 might be the D (6 bases). V dropped 0 bases and J dropped 5 bases, with 17 bases sitting between them. The CDR3 consists of 17 residues. Germline values: CDR1 SGHTA, CDR2 FQGNSA. CDR3 amino acids: CASSLAGGQVTDNEQFF. CDR3 in DNA: TGTGCCAGCAGCTTAGCCGGGGGTCAGGTCACCGACAATGAGCAGTTCTTC.

The DNA for the CDR3 is TGTGCCAGCAGCACACTCCCCTGGAAGCGGGGGTTCACAGATACGCAGTATTTT. The encoded protein is CASSTLPWKRGFTDTQYF. V gene TRBV7-2 combines with J gene TRBJ2-3, with TRBD2 identical over 8 bases. CDR3 length equals 18 residues. Losses at the gene ends were 5 bases for V and 2 bases for J; bases not matched to a gene: 15. The germline CDR1 and CDR2 sequences are SGHTA and FQGNSA.

The V and J genes are TRBV28 and TRBJ2-3, with TRBD1 as a possible D gene (6 bases). The CDR3 has 13 residues. The V gene's germline CDR1 is MDHEN and CDR2 SYDVKM. V gave up 7 bases and J gave up 3 bases, with 11 bases separating them. The CDR3 loop reads CASTRGATDTQYF. The CDR3 nucleotides read TGTGCCAGCACCAGGGGTGCAACAGATACGCAGTATTTT.

The chain joins TRBV19 to TRBJ1-1, with TRBD1 identical over 8 bases. The junction had 7 bases not matched to a gene; V was cut back by 6 bases and J by 1 base. Germline assignment: CDR1 LNHDA and CDR2 SQIVND (reference sequence). This CDR3 is built from 15 residues. CDR3 sequence reads: CASSLQGGKNTEAFF. The CDR3 DNA follows: TGTGCCAGTAGCTTACAGGGGGGGAAGAACACTGAAGCTTTCTTT.

The V gene is TRBV29-1, the J gene TRBJ2-5; 9 nucleotides align to TRBD2. The CDR3 is 17 residues long. The V and J ends lost 0 bases and 1 base, in that order; junction bases with no gene match: 9. The germline V gene encodes CDR1 SQVTM and CDR2 ANQGSEA. The CDR3 is CSVEDEGKAGGQETQYF. CDR3 nucleotides: TGCAGCGTTGAAGATGAGGGGAAAGCGGGGGGCCAAGAGACCCAGTACTTC. The variable domain in full, with the rest retrieved from reference TRBV29-1 and TRBJ2-5, is SAVISQKPSRDICQRGTSLTIQCQVDSQVTMMFWYRQQPGQSLTLIATANQGSEATYESGFVIDKFPISRPNLTFSTLTVSNMSPEDSSIYLCSVEDEGKAGGQETQYFGPGTRLLVL.

The chain couples TRBV6-5 to TRBJ1-1; D ambiguous. This CDR3 comprises 13 residues. CDR1 is MNHEY, CDR2 SVGAGI, per germline. V lost 5 bases and J 0 bases, leaving 7 bases between the germline ends. The CDR3 nucleotides read TGTGCCAGCAGTCGCGGAGTGAACACTGAAGCTTTCTTT. It encodes CASSRGVNTEAFF.

The J gene is TRBJ1-2, the V gene TRBV28; 10 bases fit TRBD1. This CDR3 is built from 15 residues. V lost 8 bases and J lost 6; bases outside the gene matches: 12. The germline gives CDR1 MDHEN, CDR2 SYDVKM. The CDR3 DNA sequence: TGTGCCAGCGAAAACTCTGGACAGGGGGTAAATGGCTACACCTTC. Encoded protein: CASENSGQGVNGYTF.

V and J are TRBV4-1 and TRBJ1-1, with a tentative D call TRBD1 (5 bases). V was cut by 4 bases and J by 2 bases, with 14 bases left in between. The CDR3 is made up of 15 amino acids. Germline CDR1 and CDR2: MGHRA and YSYEKL. The CDR3 nucleotides are TGCGCCAGCAGCCCGGATACAGGTGCCAACACTGAAGCTTTCTTT. This translates into CASSPDTGANTEAFF.

The rearrangement joins TRBV7-9 to TRBJ1-3; D perhaps matches TRBD1 (5 bases). V was cut by 4 bases and J by 1 base, with 17 bases left in between. This CDR3 has 17 residues. Per the germline V gene, CDR1 is SEHNR and CDR2 is FQNEAQ (reference sequence). CDR3 protein: CASSSDWDSRSGNTIYF. The CDR3 DNA reads as TGTGCCAGCAGCTCCGACTGGGACTCCCGATCTGGAAACACCATATATTTT.

As to this clone: Its ends do not fully match the called genes, so a read error is possible. The chain has TRBV20-1 and TRBJ2-7; 8 positions agree with TRBD2. Per the germline V gene, CDR1 is DFQATT and CDR2 is SNEGSKA (reference sequence). The CDR3 contains 11 residues. This CDR3 is CSASSAGGWHF. CDR3 nucleotide sequence: TGCAGTGCTAGTTCTGCGGGGGGTTGGCACTTC.